Listed here are 4 T cell receptor beta chains from one sample, sequenced in a study of blood T cell repertoires in COVID-19. TCRdb's table, derived via immunoSEQ multiplex PCR, lists solely in-frame clones and lacks some. Of roughly 72,000 clones listed, less than 85% are singletons. The sample was peripheral blood. These receptors all stem from a woman of 80 years or more with active or convalescent COVID-19.

This rearrangement joins TRBV7-2 to TRBJ1-1, with D possibly matching TRBD1 (5 bases). Trimming shortened V by 5 bases and J by 0 bases, and 10 bases separated the two germline ends. CDR1 is SGHTA, CDR2 FQGNSA, per germline. The CDR3 length is 14 residues. CDR3 amino acids: CASSPPGVNTEAFF. CDR3 bases: TGTGCCAGCAGCCCCCCGGGGGTGAACACTGAAGCTTTCTTT.

The rearrangement joins TRBV20-1 to TRBJ2-5; D remains ambiguous. The V gene's germline CDR1 is DFQATT and CDR2 SNEGSKA (reference sequence). Trimming cost V 3 bases and J 5 bases, with 10 bases left between them. This CDR3 region has 12 residues. DNA for the CDR3: TGCAGTGCTAGTTGGTGGCGGGAGACCCAGTACTTC. Encoded protein: CSASWWRETQYF.

The chain recombines TRBV19 with TRBJ1-5; 8 bases are a match to TRBD1. The junction had 11 bases not matched to a gene; V was cut back by 7 bases and J by 6 bases. CDR1 LNHDA and CDR2 SQIVND come from the germline V gene (reference sequence). This CDR3 has 15 amino acids. CDR3: CASTQGQVYSQPQHF. The CDR3 bases are TGTGCCAGTACCCAGGGACAGGTCTATAGTCAGCCCCAGCATTTT.

The rearrangement joins TRBV27 to TRBJ2-1, with 9 bases lining up with TRBD2. V was clipped by 5 bases and J by 6 bases; unmatched bases: 5. CDR3 size: 14 residues. Germline V lookup: CDR1 MNHEY, CDR2 SMNVEV (reference sequence). CDR3 amino acids: CASSVGTSINEQFF. The CDR3 DNA reads as TGTGCCAGCAGTGTCGGGACTAGCATCAATGAGCAGTTCTTC.